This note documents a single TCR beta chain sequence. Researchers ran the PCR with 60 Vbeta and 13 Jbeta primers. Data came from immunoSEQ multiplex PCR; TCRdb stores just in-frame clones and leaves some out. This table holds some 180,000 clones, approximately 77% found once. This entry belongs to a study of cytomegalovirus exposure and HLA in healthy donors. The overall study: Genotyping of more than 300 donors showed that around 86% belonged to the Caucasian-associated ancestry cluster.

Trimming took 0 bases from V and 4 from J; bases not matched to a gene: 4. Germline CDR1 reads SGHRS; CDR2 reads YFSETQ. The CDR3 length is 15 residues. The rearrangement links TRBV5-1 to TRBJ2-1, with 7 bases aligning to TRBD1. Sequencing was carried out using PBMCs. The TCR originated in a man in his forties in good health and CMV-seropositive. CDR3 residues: CASSLEGTEYNEQFF. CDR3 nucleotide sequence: TGCGCCAGCAGCTTGGAAGGGACAGAATACAATGAGCAGTTCTTC.